A selection of T cell receptor beta chains follows, all from one sample in a study of identical twins. Each CDR3 protein is one row after TCRdb ran MiXCR on the 5' RACE reads. Here the sample spans 400,000 to 600,000 distinct CDR3 sequences, around 20% being singletons. These data were likewise used in another study, on yellow fever vaccine responses in identical twins.

Sequenced material: CD4+ T cells sorted from blood. The receptor source for this set is a woman between 18 and 29 years old in good health. CDR3s include the opening cysteine and the closing phenylalanine or tryptophan. The D gene is left open where the match is weak. Expanded clones are given a class, and other clones once, few, many or no size at all.

cdr3_nt,cdr3_aa,d_call,clone_size,cdr3_length,j_call,v_call
TGCGCCAGCAGGCCGTCGACTAGCGGCACCTACGAGCAGTACTTC,CASRPSTSGTYEQYF,TRBD2,many,15,TRBJ2-7,TRBV5-1
TGTGCCAGCAGTGAAGTAGCTAGCGGGAGAGGCGGGGAGCTGTTTTTT,CASSEVASGRGGELFF,TRBD2,NA,16,TRBJ2-2,TRBV2
TGTGCCAGCAGCCGACAGAGCTCCTATAATTCACCCCTCCACTTT,CASSRQSSYNSPLHF,NA,medium-sized,15,TRBJ1-6,TRBV7-8
TGTGCCAGCAGCTGGCGCGGGAACACCGGGGAGCTGTTTTTT,CASSWRGNTGELFF,NA,NA,14,TRBJ2-2,TRBV11-2
TGCAGTGCTAGAGTAGTTCTGGGGGCCGAGGCCCAGTACTTC,CSARVVLGAEAQYF,NA,few,14,TRBJ2-5,TRBV20-1
TGCGCCAGCAGCCCGAGACTAGCGGGAGGGCCTGGTGAGACCCAGTACTTC,CASSPRLAGGPGETQYF,TRBD2,NA,17,TRBJ2-5,TRBV5-1
TGCGCCAGCAGGACATACACAGCTCCCACCACTGAAGCTTTCTTT,CASRTYTAPTTEAFF,NA,NA,15,TRBJ1-1,TRBV5-1
TGTGCCATCAGTGAGTCAGGGACTAACAAAAACATTCAGTACTTC,CAISESGTNKNIQYF,TRBD2,few,15,TRBJ2-4,TRBV10-3
TGCGCCAGCAGTGAGTCGATGGGGAGCGCCGGGGAGCTGTTTTTT,CASSESMGSAGELFF,NA,NA,15,TRBJ2-2,TRBV10-1
TGCAGCGTTCAGTCACGAAGGGGAACCGGGGATGAGCAGTTCTTC,CSVQSRRGTGDEQFF,NA,few,15,TRBJ2-1,TRBV29-1
TGCAGCGTTGCACGGTTGGGGAACACTGAAGCTTTCTTT,CSVARLGNTEAFF,NA,few,13,TRBJ1-1,TRBV29-1
TGCAGCGGCGCCACGAACACAGATACGCAGTATTTT,CSGATNTDTQYF,NA,NA,12,TRBJ2-3,TRBV29-1
TGCAGTGCTCCCCATCCCCGGGCGGCCTTGGAGACCCAGTACTTC,CSAPHPRAALETQYF,NA,NA,15,TRBJ2-5,TRBV20-1
TGTGCCAGCAGCTTAGAAGCTAGCGGTGAGCAGTTCTTC,CASSLEASGEQFF,TRBD2,NA,13,TRBJ2-1,TRBV7-9
TGTGCCAGCCCGATCGAAAAGCGGGGGGCGTTATATGAGCAGTTCTTC,CASPIEKRGALYEQFF,TRBD2,NA,16,TRBJ2-1,TRBV25-1
TGTGCCAGCAGGCCCCTACGGGGTACTAGGTCACCCCTCCACTTT,CASRPLRGTRSPLHF,NA,few,15,TRBJ1-6,TRBV11-2
TGTGCCAGCAGCCGTAGCAGAACTAGCACAGATACGCAGTATTTT,CASSRSRTSTDTQYF,NA,NA,15,TRBJ2-3,TRBV3-1
TGTGCCAGCAGTTACGGAAAGGGGGGACTCTATGGCTACACCTTC,CASSYGKGGLYGYTF,NA,few,15,TRBJ1-2,TRBV6-5
TGCGCCAGCAGCCAAGACCGTATCAGCCGGCTAGCTGGGGGAGGAGAGCAGTTCTTC,CASSQDRISRLAGGGEQFF,NA,NA,19,TRBJ2-1,TRBV4-1
TGCAGTGCTAGAGTTCCGACTAGCGGGAGGGCTAACGAGCAGTACTTC,CSARVPTSGRANEQYF,TRBD2,NA,16,TRBJ2-7,TRBV20-1
TGTGCCAGCAGCTTACCCCGGTCCCAGAACACTGAAGCTTTCTTT,CASSLPRSQNTEAFF,NA,NA,15,TRBJ1-1,TRBV7-2
TGTGCCAGCCCCGCAAACGAGTCAAGAGACAGGGGGCATGTGGTGGCTTTCTTT,CASPANESRDRGHVVAFF,TRBD1,few,18,TRBJ1-1,TRBV2
TGCAGTGCTACTGTTCAGGGTTCAGGTCAGCCCCAGCATTTT,CSATVQGSGQPQHF,NA,NA,14,TRBJ1-5,TRBV20-1
TGTGCCAGCAGCCAAGGGAATGGCTACACCTTC,CASSQGNGYTF,NA,few,11,TRBJ1-2,TRBV3-1
TGCGCCAGCAGCTTGTGGGGGGAGGTCTACAATGAGCAGTTCTTC,CASSLWGEVYNEQFF,NA,few,15,TRBJ2-1,TRBV5-1
TGTGCCAGCAGTCCCCAGGTTGGAGGTGAGCAGTTCTTC,CASSPQVGGEQFF,NA,NA,13,TRBJ2-1,TRBV6-1
TGTGCCAGCAGCTTAGTGGCGGGAGGGAAAACCTACGAGCAGTACTTC,CASSLVAGGKTYEQYF,TRBD2,few,16,TRBJ2-7,TRBV7-7
TGTGCCAGCAGTTGGACCCACGAGCAGTTCTTC,CASSWTHEQFF,NA,few,11,TRBJ2-1,TRBV12-3/TRBV12-4
TGTGCCAGCAGTCGGATCCGGGGCGAACCCTACGAGCAGTACTTC,CASSRIRGEPYEQYF,NA,few,15,TRBJ2-7,TRBV12-3/TRBV12-4
TGCGCCAGCAAGGGGGGACCCTCTGGGGAGCAGTTCTTC,CASKGGPSGEQFF,NA,many,13,TRBJ2-1,TRBV5-1
TGTGCCAGCAGTTTTATGTCTAGCGGAGCTAAATCTAGCACAGATACGCAGTATTTT,CASSFMSSGAKSSTDTQYF,TRBD2,few,19,TRBJ2-3,TRBV28
TGCAGCGTTGCGAAGGGGGAAGAGACCCAGTACTTC,CSVAKGEETQYF,NA,NA,12,TRBJ2-5,TRBV29-1
TGTGCCAGCAGTTTAGGGCGCCTAGCGGGAGCCACAGATACGCAGTATTTT,CASSLGRLAGATDTQYF,TRBD2,NA,17,TRBJ2-3,TRBV12-3/TRBV12-4
TGCAGTGCTAGCCCAGGGGGCGCATCGGATGAGCAGTTCTTC,CSASPGGASDEQFF,TRBD1,NA,14,TRBJ2-1,TRBV20-1
TGTGCCAGCAGTTTGTCGGGACAGCTTAACGGCTACACCTTC,CASSLSGQLNGYTF,TRBD1,NA,14,TRBJ1-2,TRBV12-3/TRBV12-4
TGTGTCAGCATCCTCGTGGCCACGCAGTATTTT,CVSILVATQYF,NA,NA,11,TRBJ2-3,TRBV2
TGTGCCAGCAGTGAAGAAGCCAGGGGAAAGACCCAGTACTTC,CASSEEARGKTQYF,NA,NA,14,TRBJ2-5,TRBV6-1
TGTGCCAGCAACTCTCGGGACAGTATTATCTCTGGGGCCAACGTCCTGACTTTC,CASNSRDSIISGANVLTF,TRBD1,few,18,TRBJ2-6,TRBV6-1
TGTGCCAGCAGTTTATCCCCCCTGGGGGGAGGGCGGGATGAGCAGTTCTTC,CASSLSPLGGGRDEQFF,TRBD2,few,17,TRBJ2-1,TRBV27
TGTGCCAGCAGTGAATTTTGGACTAGCGGGGGGGAAAACACCGGGGAGCTGTTTTTT,CASSEFWTSGGENTGELFF,TRBD2,NA,19,TRBJ2-2,TRBV25-1
TGTGCCAGCAGCCCTAAGGGGATGTCGGACACTGAAGCTTTCTTT,CASSPKGMSDTEAFF,NA,once,15,TRBJ1-1,TRBV3-1
TGTGCCAGCAGCTGGGAACAGGCCTACGAGCAGTACTTC,CASSWEQAYEQYF,NA,few,13,TRBJ2-7,TRBV11-2
TGCGCCAGCAGCCTTGGACACTCCATGGACAATCAGCCCCAGCATTTT,CASSLGHSMDNQPQHF,NA,NA,16,TRBJ1-5,TRBV4-1
TGTGCCACCAGTGATTTCGACAGCAGCACAGATACGCAGTATTTT,CATSDFDSSTDTQYF,NA,NA,15,TRBJ2-3,TRBV24-1
TGTGCCAGCAGCTTAGGGTATAGGGGCGATGAGCAGTTCTTC,CASSLGYRGDEQFF,NA,few,14,TRBJ2-1,TRBV7-6
TGTGCCAGCAGGAGACGCGGCGGCCGACTGTACCAAGAGACCCAGTACTTC,CASRRRGGRLYQETQYF,NA,many,17,TRBJ2-5,TRBV27